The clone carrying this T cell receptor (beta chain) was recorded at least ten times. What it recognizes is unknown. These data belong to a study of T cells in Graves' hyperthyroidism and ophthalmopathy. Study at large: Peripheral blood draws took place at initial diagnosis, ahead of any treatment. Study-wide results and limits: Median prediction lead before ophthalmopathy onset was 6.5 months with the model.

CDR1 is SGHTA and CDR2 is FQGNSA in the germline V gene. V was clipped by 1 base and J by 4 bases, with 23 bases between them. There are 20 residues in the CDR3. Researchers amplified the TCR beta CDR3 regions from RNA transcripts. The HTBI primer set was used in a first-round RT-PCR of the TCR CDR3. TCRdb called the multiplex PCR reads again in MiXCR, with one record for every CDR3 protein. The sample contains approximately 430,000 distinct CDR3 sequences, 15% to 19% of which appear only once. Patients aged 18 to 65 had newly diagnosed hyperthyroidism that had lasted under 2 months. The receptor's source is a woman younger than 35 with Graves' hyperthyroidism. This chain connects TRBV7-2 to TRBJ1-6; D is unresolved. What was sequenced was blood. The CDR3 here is CASSLGRPRGEVGYNSPLHF. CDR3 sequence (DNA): TGTGCCAGCAGCTTAGGACGCCCTCGTGGGGAAGTGGGTTATAATTCACCCCTCCACTTT.